This record covers a single T cell receptor (beta chain). The entry originates in a study of T-cell memory formation after mild COVID-19. TCRdb reanalysed the 5' RACE reads using MiXCR and keeps one entry per CDR3 protein. Here the sample spans 450,000 to 650,000 distinct CDR3 sequences, roughly 20% being singletons. The germline V and J ends were trimmed by 0 bases and 4 bases, with 12 bases remaining between them. Germline CDR1 reads MRHNA; CDR2 reads SNTAGT. The CDR3 totals 15 residues. The TCR comes from an adult woman who had mild COVID-19 (a few samples of this study predate the infection). Cell type and time point are not known. The specimen sequenced was PBMCs or a T cell subset sorted from them (not recorded which). V is TRBV6-4 and J is TRBJ1-1, with a tentative D call TRBD1 (6 bases). CDR3 in amino acids: CASSDSPDSSTEAFF. In nucleotides, the CDR3 is TGTGCCAGCAGTGACTCACCGGACAGCTCCACTGAAGCTTTCTTT.